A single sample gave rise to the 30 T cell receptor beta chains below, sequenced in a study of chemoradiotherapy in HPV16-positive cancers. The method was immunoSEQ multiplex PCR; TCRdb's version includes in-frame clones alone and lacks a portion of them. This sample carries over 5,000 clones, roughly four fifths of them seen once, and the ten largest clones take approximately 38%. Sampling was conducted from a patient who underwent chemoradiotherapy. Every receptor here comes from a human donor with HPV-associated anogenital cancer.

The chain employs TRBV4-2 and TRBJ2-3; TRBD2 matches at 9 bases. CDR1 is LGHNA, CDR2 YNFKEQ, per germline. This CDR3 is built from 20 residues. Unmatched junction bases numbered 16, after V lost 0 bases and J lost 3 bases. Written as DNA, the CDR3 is TGTGCCAGCAGCCAAGACGTAACGGTGGCGGGGGGGCCGGGGACAGATACGCAGTATTTT. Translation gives CASSQDVTVAGGPGTDTQYF.

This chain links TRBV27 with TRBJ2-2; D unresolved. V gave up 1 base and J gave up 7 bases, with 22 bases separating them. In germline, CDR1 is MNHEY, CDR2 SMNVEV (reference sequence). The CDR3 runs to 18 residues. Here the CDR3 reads CASSLFPRVGRYGGELFF. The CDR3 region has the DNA TGTGCCAGCAGTTTATTTCCTCGGGTCGGGCGTTACGGCGGGGAGCTGTTTTTT.

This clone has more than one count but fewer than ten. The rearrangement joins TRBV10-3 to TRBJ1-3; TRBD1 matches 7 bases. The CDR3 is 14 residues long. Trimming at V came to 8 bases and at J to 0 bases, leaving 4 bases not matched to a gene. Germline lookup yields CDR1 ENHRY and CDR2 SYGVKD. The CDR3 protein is CAIGTASSGNTIYF. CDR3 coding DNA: TGTGCCATCGGGACAGCGTCCTCTGGAAACACCATATATTTT.

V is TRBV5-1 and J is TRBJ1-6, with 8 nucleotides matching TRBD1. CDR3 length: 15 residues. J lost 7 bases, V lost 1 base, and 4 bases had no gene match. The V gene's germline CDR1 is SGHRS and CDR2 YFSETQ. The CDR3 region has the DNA TGCGCCAGCAGCTTGACAGGGGGTTACAATTCACCCCTCCACTTT. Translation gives CASSLTGGYNSPLHF.

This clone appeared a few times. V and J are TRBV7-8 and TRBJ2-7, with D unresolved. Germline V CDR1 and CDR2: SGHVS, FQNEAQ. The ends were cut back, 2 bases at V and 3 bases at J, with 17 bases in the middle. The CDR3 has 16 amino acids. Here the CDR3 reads CASSLKGSIKFYEQYF. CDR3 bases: TGTGCCAGCAGCTTAAAGGGCAGCATCAAATTCTACGAGCAGTACTTC.

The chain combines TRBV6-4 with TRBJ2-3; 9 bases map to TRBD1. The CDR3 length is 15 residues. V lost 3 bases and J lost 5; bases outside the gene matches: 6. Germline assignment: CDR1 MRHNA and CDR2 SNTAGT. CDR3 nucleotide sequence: TGTGCCAGCAGTGAAGGGGACAGGGCCGAAGATACGCAGTATTTT. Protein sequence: CASSEGDRAEDTQYF.

The chain's CDR3 is CASSLAGGAKREQFF. As DNA, the CDR3 is TGTGCCAGCAGCTTAGCCGGGGGGGCTAAAAGGGAGCAGTTCTTC. The genes are TRBV7-8 and TRBJ2-1; 8 positions agree with TRBD2. Per germline, CDR1 SGHVS and CDR2 FQNEAQ. Trimming at V came to 0 bases and at J to 10 bases, leaving 8 bases not matched to a gene. The CDR3 has 15 residues. The whole variable domain, remainder taken from reference TRBV7-8 and TRBJ2-1, is GAGVSQSPRYKVAKRGQDVALRCDPISGHVSLFWYQQALGQGPEFLTYFQNEAQLDKSGLPSDRFFAERPEGSVSTLKIQRTQQEDSAVYLCASSLAGGAKREQFFGPGTRLTVL.

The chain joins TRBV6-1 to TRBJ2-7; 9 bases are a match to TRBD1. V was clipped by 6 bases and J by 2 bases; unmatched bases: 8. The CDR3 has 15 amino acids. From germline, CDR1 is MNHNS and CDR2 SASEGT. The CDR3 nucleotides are TGTGCCAGCAGCGTCCGGGACAGGGTACCCTACGAGCAGTACTTC. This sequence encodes CASSVRDRVPYEQYF.

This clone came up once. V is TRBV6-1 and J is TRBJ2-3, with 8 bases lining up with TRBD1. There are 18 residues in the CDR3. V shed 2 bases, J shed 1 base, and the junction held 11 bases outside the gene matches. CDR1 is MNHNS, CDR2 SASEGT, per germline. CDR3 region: CASSERTGFGGGTDTQYF. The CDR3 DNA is TGTGCCAGCAGTGAAAGGACAGGGTTTGGGGGAGGCACAGATACGCAGTATTTT.

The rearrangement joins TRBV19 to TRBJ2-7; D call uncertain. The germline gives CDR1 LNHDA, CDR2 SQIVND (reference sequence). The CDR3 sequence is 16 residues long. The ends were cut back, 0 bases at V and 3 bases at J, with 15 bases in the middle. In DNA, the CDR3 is TGTGCCAGTAGTATAGAGTTGACTCAAGTGGGCTACGAGCAGTACTTC. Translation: CASSIELTQVGYEQYF.

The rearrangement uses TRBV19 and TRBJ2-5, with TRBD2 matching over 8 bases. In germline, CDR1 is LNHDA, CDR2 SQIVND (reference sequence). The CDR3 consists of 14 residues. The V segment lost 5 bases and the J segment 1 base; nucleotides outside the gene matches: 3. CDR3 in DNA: TGTGCCAGTAGTCTAGCGGGCTTCCAAGAGACCCAGTACTTC. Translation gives CASSLAGFQETQYF.

CDR3: CASSRRTSGQETQYF. CDR3 nucleotide sequence: TGTGCCAGCAGCCGTCGAACCAGCGGACAAGAGACCCAGTACTTC. The chain recombines TRBV7-7 with TRBJ2-5; D may be TRBD2 (5 bases). Looked up from germline, CDR1 is SSHAT and CDR2 is FNYEAQ (reference sequence). This CDR3 comprises 15 residues. V shed 5 bases and J shed 2 bases, with 15 bases lying between them.

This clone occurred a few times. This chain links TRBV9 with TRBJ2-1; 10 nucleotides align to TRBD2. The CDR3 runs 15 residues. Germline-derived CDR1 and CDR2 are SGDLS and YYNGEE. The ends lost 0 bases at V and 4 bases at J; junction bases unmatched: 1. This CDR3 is CASSVGAGGYNEQFF. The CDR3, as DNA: TGTGCCAGCAGCGTAGGAGCGGGAGGGTACAATGAGCAGTTCTTC.

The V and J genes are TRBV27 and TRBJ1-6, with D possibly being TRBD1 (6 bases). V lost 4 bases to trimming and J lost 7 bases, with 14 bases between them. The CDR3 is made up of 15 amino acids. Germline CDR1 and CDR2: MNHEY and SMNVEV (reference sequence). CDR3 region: CASSSTGSGNSPLHF. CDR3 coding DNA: TGTGCCAGCAGTTCCACAGGGTCGGGGAATTCACCCCTCCACTTT.

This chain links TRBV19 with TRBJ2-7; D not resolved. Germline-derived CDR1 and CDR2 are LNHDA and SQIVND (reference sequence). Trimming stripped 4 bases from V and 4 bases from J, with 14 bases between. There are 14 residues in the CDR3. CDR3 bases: TGTGCCAGTAGTAAGGATTGGACCAATTACGAGCAGTACTTC. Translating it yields CASSKDWTNYEQYF. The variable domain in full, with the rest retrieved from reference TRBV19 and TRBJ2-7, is DGGITQSPKYLFRKEGQNVTLSCEQNLNHDAMYWYRQDPGQGLRLIYYSQIVNDFQKGDIAEGYSVSREKKESFPLTVTSAQKNPTAFYLCASSKDWTNYEQYFGPGTRLTVT.

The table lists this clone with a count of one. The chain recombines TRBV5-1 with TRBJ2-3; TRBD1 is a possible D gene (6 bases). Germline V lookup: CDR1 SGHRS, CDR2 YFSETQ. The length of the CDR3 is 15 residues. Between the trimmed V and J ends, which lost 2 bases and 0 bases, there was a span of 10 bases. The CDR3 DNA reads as TGCGCCAGCAGCTTCAGACAGGCTAGCACAGATACGCAGTATTTT. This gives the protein CASSFRQASTDTQYF.

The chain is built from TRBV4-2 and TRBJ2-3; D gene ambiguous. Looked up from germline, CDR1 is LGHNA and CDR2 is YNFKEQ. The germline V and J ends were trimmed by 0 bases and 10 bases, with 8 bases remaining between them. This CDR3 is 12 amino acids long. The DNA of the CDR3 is TGTGCCAGCAGCCAAGATCTGGAATCGCAGTATTTT. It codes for CASSQDLESQYF.

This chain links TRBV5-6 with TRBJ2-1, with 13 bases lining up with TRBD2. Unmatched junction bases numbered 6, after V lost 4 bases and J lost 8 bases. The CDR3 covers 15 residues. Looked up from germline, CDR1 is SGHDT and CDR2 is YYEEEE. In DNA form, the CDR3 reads TGTGCCAGCAGCAAGAAGGGACTAGCGGGATATGAGCAGTTCTTC. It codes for CASSKKGLAGYEQFF. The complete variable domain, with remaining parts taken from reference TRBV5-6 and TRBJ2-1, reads DAGVTQSPTHLIKTRGQQVTLRCSPKSGHDTVSWYQQALGQGPQFIFQYYEEEERQRGNFPDRFSGHQFPNYSSELNVNALLLGDSALYLCASSKKGLAGYEQFFGPGTRLTVL.

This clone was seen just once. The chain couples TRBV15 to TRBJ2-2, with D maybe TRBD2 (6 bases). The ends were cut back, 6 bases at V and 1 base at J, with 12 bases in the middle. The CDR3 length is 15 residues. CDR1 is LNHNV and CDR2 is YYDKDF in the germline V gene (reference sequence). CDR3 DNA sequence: TGTGCCACCAGAACCGGGACTCTGAACACCGGGGAGCTGTTTTTT. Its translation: CATRTGTLNTGELFF.

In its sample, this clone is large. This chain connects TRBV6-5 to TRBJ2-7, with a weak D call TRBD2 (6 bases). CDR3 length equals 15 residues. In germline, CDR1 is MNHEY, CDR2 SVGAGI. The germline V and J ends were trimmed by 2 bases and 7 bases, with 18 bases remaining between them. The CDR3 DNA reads TGTGCCAGCAGTTACACACACAACTTGGCGGGAGAGCAGTACTTC. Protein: CASSYTHNLAGEQYF.

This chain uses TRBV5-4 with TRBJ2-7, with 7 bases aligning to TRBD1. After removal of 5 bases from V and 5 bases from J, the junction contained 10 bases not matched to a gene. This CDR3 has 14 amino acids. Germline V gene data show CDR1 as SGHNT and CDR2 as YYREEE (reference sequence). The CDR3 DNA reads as TGTGCCAGCAGAAAGACAGGGATCTCTGACGAGCAGTACTTC. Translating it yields CASRKTGISDEQYF.

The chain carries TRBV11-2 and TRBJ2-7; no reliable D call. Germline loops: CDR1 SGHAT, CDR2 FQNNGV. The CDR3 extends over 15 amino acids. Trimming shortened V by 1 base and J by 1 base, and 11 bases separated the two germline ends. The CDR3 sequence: CASSLGHSQSYEQYF. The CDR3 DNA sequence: TGTGCCAGCAGCTTAGGACACTCCCAATCCTACGAGCAGTACTTC. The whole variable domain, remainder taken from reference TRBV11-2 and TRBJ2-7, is EAGVAQSPRYKIIEKRQSVAFWCNPISGHATLYWYQQILGQGPKLLIQFQNNGVVDDSQLPKDRFSAERLKGVDSTLKIQPAKLEDSAVYLCASSLGHSQSYEQYFGPGTRLTVT.

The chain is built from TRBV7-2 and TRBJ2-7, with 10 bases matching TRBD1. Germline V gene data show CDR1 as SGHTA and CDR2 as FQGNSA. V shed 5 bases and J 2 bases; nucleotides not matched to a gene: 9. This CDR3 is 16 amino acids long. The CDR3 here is CASSPGGTGVPYEQYF. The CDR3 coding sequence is TGTGCCAGCAGCCCCGGGGGGACAGGGGTCCCCTACGAGCAGTACTTC.

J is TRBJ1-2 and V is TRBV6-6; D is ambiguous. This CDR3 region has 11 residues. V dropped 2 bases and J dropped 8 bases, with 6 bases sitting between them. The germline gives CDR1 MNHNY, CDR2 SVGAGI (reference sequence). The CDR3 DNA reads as TGTGCCAGCAGTTACAGGGTCGGCTACACCTTC. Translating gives CASSYRVGYTF.

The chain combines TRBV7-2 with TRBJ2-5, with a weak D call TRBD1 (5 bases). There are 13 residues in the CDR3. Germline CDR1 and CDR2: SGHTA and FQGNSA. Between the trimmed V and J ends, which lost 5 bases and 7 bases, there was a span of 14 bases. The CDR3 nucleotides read TGTGCCAGCAGCCGAAGCCTAAGGGGGACCCAGTACTTC. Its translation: CASSRSLRGTQYF. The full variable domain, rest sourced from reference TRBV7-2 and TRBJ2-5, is GAGVSQSPSNKVTEKGKDVELRCDPISGHTALYWYRQSLGQGLEFLIYFQGNSAPDKSGLPSDRFSAERTGGSVSTLTIQRTQQEDSAVYLCASSRSLRGTQYFGPGTRLLVL.

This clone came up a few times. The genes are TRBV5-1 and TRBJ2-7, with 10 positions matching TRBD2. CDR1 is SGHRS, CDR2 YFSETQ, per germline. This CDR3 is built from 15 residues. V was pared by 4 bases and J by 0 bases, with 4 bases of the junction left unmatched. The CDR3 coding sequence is TGCGCCAGCAGCAGAACTAGCGGGACCTCCTACGAGCAGTACTTC. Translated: CASSRTSGTSYEQYF.

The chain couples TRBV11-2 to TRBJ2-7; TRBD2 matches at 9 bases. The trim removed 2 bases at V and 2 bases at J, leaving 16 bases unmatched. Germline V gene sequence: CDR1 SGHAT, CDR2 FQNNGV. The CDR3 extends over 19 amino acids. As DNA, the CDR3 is TGTGCCAGCAGCTTAAACCCCCCGGGAGGCGGGGGGGTCACCTACGAGCAGTACTTC. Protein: CASSLNPPGGGGVTYEQYF.

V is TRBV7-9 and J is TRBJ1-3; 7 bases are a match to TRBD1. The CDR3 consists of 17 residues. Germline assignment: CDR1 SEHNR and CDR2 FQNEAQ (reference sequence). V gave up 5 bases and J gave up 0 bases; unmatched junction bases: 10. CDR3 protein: CASSKHRGLSSGNTIYF. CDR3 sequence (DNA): TGTGCCAGCAGCAAACACAGGGGTCTATCCTCTGGAAACACCATATATTTT.

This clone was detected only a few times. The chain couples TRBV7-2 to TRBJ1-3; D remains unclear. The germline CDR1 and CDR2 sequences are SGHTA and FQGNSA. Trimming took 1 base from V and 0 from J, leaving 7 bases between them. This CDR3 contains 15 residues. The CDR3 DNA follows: TGTGCCAGCAGCTTAGGAGGGCACTCTGGAAACACCATATATTTT. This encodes CASSLGGHSGNTIYF.

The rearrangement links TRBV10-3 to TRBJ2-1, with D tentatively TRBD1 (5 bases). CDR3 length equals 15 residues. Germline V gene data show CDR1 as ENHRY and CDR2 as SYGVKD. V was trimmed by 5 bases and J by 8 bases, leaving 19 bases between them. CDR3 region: CAISPRVTMSDEQFF. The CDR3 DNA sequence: TGTGCCATCAGTCCCAGGGTTACGATGTCGGATGAGCAGTTCTTC.